This T cell receptor beta chain derives from a study of regulatory T cells in long-lasting Graves disease (dated by TCRdb to the early 2020s). Regarding the study in general: Patients with newly diagnosed Graves' disease had been on antithyroid drugs for under 3 months. Peripheral blood TCR sequencing and RNA sequencing compared persistent Graves' disease patients with newly diagnosed Graves' disease patients. The study was conducted in China and was registered as a clinical trial. A total of roughly 33 samples underwent TCR sequencing: some 13 from persistent and around 20 from newly diagnosed Graves' disease patients. The full study reports these points: A larger number of public clonotypes was shared among persistent patients (about 2,700) than among newly diagnosed patients (approximately 1,000). Only the TCR beta chain was sequenced and analyzed. TRBV28, TRBJ1-2 and TRBJ2-5 were preferentially used in persistent disease, while TRBV20-1 and TRBJ2-1 were favored in newly diagnosed disease. Persistent Graves' disease patients showed lower TCR Shannon entropy and fewer highly expanded clones than newly diagnosed patients, suggesting clonal expansion. The small sample size was acknowledged by the authors as a limitation that may reduce accuracy. Because the primary lesion, thyroid tissue, could not be accessed, the study looked at peripheral blood alone.

There are many counts of this clonotype. The antigen it binds to is not known. No quality values exist for individual bases; no much larger clone is one base distant. The cysteine opens and the phenylalanine closes a CDR3 of 15 amino acids. The only DNA kept is the CDR3, 45 bases in frame from the first base. According to the germline V gene (reference sequence), CDR1 reads DFQATT and CDR2 reads SNEGSKA. V ends up 5 bases short and J 7 bases short, with an unmatched junction base count of 10. According to the study, the label for this sample's time point signals: newly diagnosed GD, antithyroid drugs for less than 3 months. RNA was extracted from PBMCs in TRIzol for both TCR sequencing and RNA sequencing. Graves' disease was diagnosed according to American Thyroid Association guidelines. Patients were recruited from an endocrinology department in Xi'an, China. From each patient, 7.5 to 9.5 milliliters of peripheral blood was collected into an EDTA anticoagulant tube. Ficoll Paque Plus density gradient separation was used to isolate PBMCs, and no further T cell sorting was performed. An Agilent 2100 Bioanalyzer and agarose gel were used to check RNA quality, while a NanoDrop 2000 measured RNA concentration.

The library relied on multiplex PCR. Sequenced using an Illumina HiSeq 4000. iRepertoire HTBI primers and Arm-PCR amplification of CDR3 regions were used to construct TCR beta libraries. Gel purification was performed on PCR products prior to sequencing. In the authors' own workflow: Gene usage analysis of CDR3 amino acid clonotypes relied on the 62 TRBV and about 15 TRBJ segments identified across samples. Filtered high-quality paired reads were merged into contigs using COPE and FqMerger. Contigs were aligned with BLAST to IMGT TRBV, TRBD and TRBJ reference genes, and CDR3 was defined per IMGT. Any clonotype with a frequency above 0.1% was classified as a highly expanded clone. Shannon entropy served as the measure of repertoire diversity, while the Gini coefficient captured V-J evenness. A clonotype found in more than one individual was treated as public. TCRdb's own reprocessing of the public reads used fastp at Q25 and MiXCR and kept productive beta chains. A single entry per CDR3 protein holds the most common genes and DNA from its merged rows. The V and J calls come from TCRdb's annotation, not from the publication. The sample profile shows over 350,000 distinct CDR3 sequences; 13% to 15% of them were found once. Roughly 18% of the sample is held by the ten biggest clonotypes.

These sequences were also reported in another study, on T cells in Graves' hyperthyroidism and ophthalmopathy. The second study's authors report: A patient counted as having stable Graves' hyperthyroidism if no progression to ophthalmopathy occurred over 18 months of follow-up. The hyperthyroidism patients were between 18 and 65 years old and newly diagnosed, with a disease duration of less than 2 months. Exclusion was applied to patients with uncontrolled infections, other autoimmune diseases, pregnancy or lactation. Diagnoses were established on the basis of clinical symptoms, serum thyroxine and TRAb, thyroid ultrasound, and orbital computed tomography. For the first round of RT-PCR on the TCR CDR3, the HTBI primer set was used together with the Qiagen OneStep RT-PCR kit. Most expanded thyroid clonotypes (frequency above 0.001) were also detected in blood, a finding suggesting that blood repertoires may reflect thyroid immune responses. A 13 V-J signature model separated ophthalmopathy from stable hyperthyroidism, with about 90% sensitivity and just under 84% specificity in cross-validation and 80%/75% in testing. In validation, the model predicted progression to ophthalmopathy with 55% to 71% sensitivity and approximately 78% specificity, a median of about six months before onset. TCR V-J signatures able to tell the groups apart were searched for in a discovery cohort of approximately 95 patients, of whom 40 to 45 had Graves' ophthalmopathy and about 60 had stable Graves' hyperthyroidism. Prospective prediction of ophthalmopathy was tested in an independent validation cohort of approximately 18 hyperthyroidism patients and 17 patients who later progressed to ophthalmopathy. The 100 discovery patients were randomly split 7:3 into training and test sets. In more than 5 Graves' hyperthyroidism patients, the study also compared T-cell repertoires from thyroid tissue with T-cell repertoires from blood. Following sampling, methimazole starting at 30 mg daily was given to hyperthyroidism patients, and high-dose intravenous methylprednisolone was given to ophthalmopathy patients. Libraries were constructed in a second round of multiplex PCR, after which size selection and purification were performed. Paired-end sequencing of the libraries was performed with 100 bp reads on an Illumina HiSeq2000. SOAPnuke was used to process the raw data, removing reads that contained adapters or uncalled bases, had a mean Phred below 15, or lacked an exact match to the constant primer or identifier. COPE v1.2.5 was used to merge high-quality paired reads, and clonotypes were defined as unique nucleotide sequences. MiTCR v1.1 was used to align clonotypes to the IMGT TRBV, TRBD and TRBJ reference segments. Analysis was restricted to V-J combinations with a frequency above 0.0001, which covered about 99% of repertoires. A TCS score was defined as the ratio between F50 (clonal expansion) and ExV (chaos), using BLOSUM62-based TCRdist between CDR3 peptides within each V-J. Welch's t-statistics and random forest reduced several hundred V-J features to under 15, which were used in a naive Bayes classifier (R e1071). No statistical method was used to fix the sample size in advance, and group allocation was not hidden from the investigators. According to the paper, TCR Vbeta CDR3 sequencing was carried out on about 140 peripheral blood samples, which came from some 41 ophthalmopathy, some 73 hyperthyroidism and approximately 17 progressor patients.

Recombination connected TRBV20-1 to TRBJ2-1; 11 central bases correspond to TRBD2. The TCR sequence derives from a woman in her 50s with Graves disease. Donor details come from another sample of the same person, matched by shared clones. Material: peripheral blood mononuclear cells (PBMCs), obtained at new diagnosis, from a patient treated with antithyroid drugs. Here the CDR3 is given as CSASSTSGRSNEQFF. Here is the DNA: TGCAGTGCTTCCTCAACTAGCGGGAGATCAAATGAGCAGTTCTTC.